In its sample, the clone carrying this T cell receptor (beta chain) was seen many times. The source of the sample is a study of T-cell reconstitution after alpha-beta-depleted transplantation in children. Unique molecular identifiers featured in how the TCRbeta library was prepared. Each CDR3 protein gets one entry after TCRdb re-called the PCR reads with MiXCR. In the table there are around 400,000 distinct CDR3 sequences, approximately 10% of which are singletons. The starting material was PBMCs from the stem cell graft donor, obtained from the stem cell graft. This clonotype was sampled from a human donor who donated a stem cell graft to a child with acute myeloid leukemia.

CDR3: CSARGLLAGALTDTQYF. The DNA for the CDR3 is TGCAGTGCTAGAGGGCTACTAGCGGGGGCACTCACAGATACGCAGTATTTT. The chain joins TRBV20-1 to TRBJ2-3; 11 nucleotides line up with TRBD2. The germline V gene has CDR1 DFQATT and CDR2 SNEGSKA (reference sequence). Losses at the gene ends were 1 base for V and 2 bases for J; bases not matched to a gene: 8. The CDR3 loop spans 17 amino acids.